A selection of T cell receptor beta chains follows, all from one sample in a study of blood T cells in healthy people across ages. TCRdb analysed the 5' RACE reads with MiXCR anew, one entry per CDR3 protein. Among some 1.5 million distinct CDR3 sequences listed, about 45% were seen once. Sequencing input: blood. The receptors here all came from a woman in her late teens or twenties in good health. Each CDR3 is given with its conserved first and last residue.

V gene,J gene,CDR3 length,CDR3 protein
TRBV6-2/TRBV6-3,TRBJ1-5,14,CASSERRNNQPQHF
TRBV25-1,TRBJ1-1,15,CASSEMGDRGAEAFF
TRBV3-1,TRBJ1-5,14,CASSQHGRAQPQHF
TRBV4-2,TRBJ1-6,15,CASSQAGVDNSPLHF
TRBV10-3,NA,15,CAISGVQDPLSEQYF
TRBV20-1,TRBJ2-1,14,CSARELSSYNEQFF
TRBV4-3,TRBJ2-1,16,CASSQDEALGTNEQFF
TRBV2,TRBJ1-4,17,CASSSIYRAPRGEKLFF
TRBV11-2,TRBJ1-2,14,CASTVTGGDYGYTF
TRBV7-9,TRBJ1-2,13,CASSSILNYGYTF
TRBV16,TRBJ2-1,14,CASSQSRGYNEQFF
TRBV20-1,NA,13,CSARGQEDYEQYF